This T cell receptor (beta chain) was sequenced during a study of T cell responses to AZD1222 COVID-19 vaccine. From germline, CDR1 is WNHNN and CDR2 SYGVQD (reference sequence). This CDR3 spans 17 amino acids. The ends lost 0 bases at V and 5 bases at J; junction bases unmatched: 6. Clones were read by immunoSEQ multiplex PCR, and TCRdb kept only the in-frame ones, dropping some. Of some 150,000 clones listed, 88% are singletons. Whole-study results and caveats: Females made up more of the donors, who were largely white British, and clonal diversity may have come out too low. Just a handful of people given AZD1222 tested seropositive at baseline. Repertoire collection took place solely once the T cell response had peaked. Nearly half of spike-specific TCRs reportedly target variant regions that are unmutated in the B.1.351 and B.1.1.7 variants.

A note on this clone: Its cognate antigen is unknown.

The sequence came from an adult in good health. Specimen: peripheral blood, collected on day 0 of MenACWY control vaccination. The chain couples TRBV10-1 to TRBJ2-2; 10 positions agree with TRBD1. This chain's CDR3 is CASSESGDRGNTGELFF. The CDR3 bases are TGCGCCAGCAGTGAGTCAGGGGACAGGGGTAATACCGGGGAGCTGTTTTTT.